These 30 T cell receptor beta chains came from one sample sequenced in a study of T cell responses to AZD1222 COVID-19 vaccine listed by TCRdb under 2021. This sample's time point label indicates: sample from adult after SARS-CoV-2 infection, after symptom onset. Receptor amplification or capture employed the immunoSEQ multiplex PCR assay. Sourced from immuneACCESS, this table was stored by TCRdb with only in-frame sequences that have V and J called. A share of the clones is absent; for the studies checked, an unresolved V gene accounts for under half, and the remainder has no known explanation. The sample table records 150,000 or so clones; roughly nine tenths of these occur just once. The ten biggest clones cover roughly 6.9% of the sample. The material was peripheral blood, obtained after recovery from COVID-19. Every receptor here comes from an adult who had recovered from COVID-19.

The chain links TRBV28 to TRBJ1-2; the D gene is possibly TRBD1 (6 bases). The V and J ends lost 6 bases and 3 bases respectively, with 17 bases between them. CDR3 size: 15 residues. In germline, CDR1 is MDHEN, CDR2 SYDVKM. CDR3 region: CASRPSGQLDYGYTF. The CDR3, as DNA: TGTGCCAGCAGACCAAGTGGACAGCTTGACTATGGCTACACCTTC.

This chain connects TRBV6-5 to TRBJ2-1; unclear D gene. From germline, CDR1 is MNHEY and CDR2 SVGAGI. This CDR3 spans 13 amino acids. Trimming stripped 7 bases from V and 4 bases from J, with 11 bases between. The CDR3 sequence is CASTLNIYNEQFF. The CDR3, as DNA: TGTGCCAGCACCCTGAATATATACAATGAGCAGTTCTTC.

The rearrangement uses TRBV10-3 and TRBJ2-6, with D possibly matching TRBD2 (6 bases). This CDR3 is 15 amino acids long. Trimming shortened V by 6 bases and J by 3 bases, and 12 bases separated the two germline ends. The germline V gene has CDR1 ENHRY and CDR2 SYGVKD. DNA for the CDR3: TGTGCCATCAGCCAATTGGAGGGTGGGGCCAACGTCCTGACTTTC. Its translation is CAISQLEGGANVLTF.

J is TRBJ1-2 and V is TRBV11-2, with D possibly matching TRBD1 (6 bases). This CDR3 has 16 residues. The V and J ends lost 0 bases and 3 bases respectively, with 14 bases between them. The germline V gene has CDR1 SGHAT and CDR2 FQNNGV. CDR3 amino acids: CASSLDRQATDYGYTF. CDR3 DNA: TGTGCCAGCAGCTTAGATCGACAGGCGACCGACTATGGCTACACCTTC.

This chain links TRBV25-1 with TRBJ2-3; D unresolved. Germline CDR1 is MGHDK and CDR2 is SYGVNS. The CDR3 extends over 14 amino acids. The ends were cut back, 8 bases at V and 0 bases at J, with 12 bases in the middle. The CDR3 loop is CASERSLSTDTQYF. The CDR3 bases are TGTGCCAGCGAGAGATCCTTAAGCACAGATACGCAGTATTTT.

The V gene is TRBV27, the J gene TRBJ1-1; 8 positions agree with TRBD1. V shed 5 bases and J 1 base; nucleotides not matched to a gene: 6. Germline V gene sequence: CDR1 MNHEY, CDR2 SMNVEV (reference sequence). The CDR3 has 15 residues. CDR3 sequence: CASSVTGVANTEAFF. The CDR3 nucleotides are TGTGCCAGCAGTGTGACAGGGGTGGCGAACACTGAAGCTTTCTTT.

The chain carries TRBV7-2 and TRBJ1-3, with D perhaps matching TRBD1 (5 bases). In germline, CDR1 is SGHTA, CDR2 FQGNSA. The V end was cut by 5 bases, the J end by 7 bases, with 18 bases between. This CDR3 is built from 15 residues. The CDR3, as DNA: TGTGCCAGCAGCCCCCTACCGGTCGGGGGTAACACCATATATTTT. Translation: CASSPLPVGGNTIYF. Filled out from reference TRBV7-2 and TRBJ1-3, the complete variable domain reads GAGVSQSPSNKVTEKGKDVELRCDPISGHTALYWYRQSLGQGLEFLIYFQGNSAPDKSGLPSDRFSAERTGGSVSTLTIQRTQQEDSAVYLCASSPLPVGGNTIYFGEGSWLTVV.

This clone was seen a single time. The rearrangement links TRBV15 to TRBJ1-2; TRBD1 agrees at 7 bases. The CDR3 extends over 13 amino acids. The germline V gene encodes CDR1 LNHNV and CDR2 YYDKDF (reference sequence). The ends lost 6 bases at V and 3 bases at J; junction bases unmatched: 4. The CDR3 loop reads CATSGQAHYGYTF. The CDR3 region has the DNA TGTGCCACCAGTGGACAGGCTCACTATGGCTACACCTTC.

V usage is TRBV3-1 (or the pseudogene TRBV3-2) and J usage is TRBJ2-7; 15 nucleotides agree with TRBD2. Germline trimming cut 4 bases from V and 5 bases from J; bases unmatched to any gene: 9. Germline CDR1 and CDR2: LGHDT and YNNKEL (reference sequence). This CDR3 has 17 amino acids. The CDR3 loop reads CASSRGLAGGKNDEQYF. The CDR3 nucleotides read TGTGCCAGCAGCCGGGGACTAGCGGGAGGAAAAAACGACGAGCAGTACTTC.

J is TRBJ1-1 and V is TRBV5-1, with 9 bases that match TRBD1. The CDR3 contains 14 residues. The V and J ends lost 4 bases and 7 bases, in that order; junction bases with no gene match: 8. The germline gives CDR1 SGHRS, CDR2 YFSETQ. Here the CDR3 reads CASSPSGQGGEAFF. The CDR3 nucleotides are TGCGCCAGCAGCCCCTCGGGACAGGGTGGTGAAGCTTTCTTT.

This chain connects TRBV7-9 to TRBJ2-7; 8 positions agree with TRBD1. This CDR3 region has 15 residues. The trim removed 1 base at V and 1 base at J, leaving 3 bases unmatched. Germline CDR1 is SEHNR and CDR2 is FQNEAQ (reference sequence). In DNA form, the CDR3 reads TGTGCCAGCAGCTTAGAGGGACAGGCGTCCTACGAGCAGTACTTC. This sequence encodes CASSLEGQASYEQYF.

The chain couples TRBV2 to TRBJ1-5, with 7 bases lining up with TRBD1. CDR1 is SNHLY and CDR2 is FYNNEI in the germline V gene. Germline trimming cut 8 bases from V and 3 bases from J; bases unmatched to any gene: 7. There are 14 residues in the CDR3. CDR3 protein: CASCRDRNNQPQHF. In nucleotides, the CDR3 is TGTGCCAGCTGCCGGGACAGAAACAATCAGCCCCAGCATTTT.

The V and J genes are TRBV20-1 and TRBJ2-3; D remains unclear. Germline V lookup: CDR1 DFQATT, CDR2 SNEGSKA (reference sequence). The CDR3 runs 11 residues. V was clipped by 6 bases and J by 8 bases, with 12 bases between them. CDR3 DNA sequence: TGCAGTGCATTTCGTGACGCTACGCAGTATTTT. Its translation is CSAFRDATQYF.

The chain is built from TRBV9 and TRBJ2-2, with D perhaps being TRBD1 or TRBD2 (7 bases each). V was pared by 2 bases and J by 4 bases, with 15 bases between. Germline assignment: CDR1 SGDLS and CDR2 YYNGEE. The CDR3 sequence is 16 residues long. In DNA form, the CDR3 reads TGTGCCAGCAGCGTGGACAGGACTAGAGGCACCGGGGAGCTGTTTTTT. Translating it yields CASSVDRTRGTGELFF. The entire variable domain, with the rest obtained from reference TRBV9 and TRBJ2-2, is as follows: DSGVTQTPKHLITATGQRVTLRCSPRSGDLSVYWYQQSLDQGLQFLIQYYNGEERAKGNILERFSAQQFPDLHSELNLSSLELGDSALYFCASSVDRTRGTGELFFGEGSRLTVL.

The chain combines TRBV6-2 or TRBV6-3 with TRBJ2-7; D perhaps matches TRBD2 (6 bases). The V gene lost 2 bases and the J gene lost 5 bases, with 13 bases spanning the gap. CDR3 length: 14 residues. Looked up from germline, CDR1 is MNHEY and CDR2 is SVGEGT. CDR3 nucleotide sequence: TGTGCCAGCAGTTACGGGGCGGGGTTCAACGAGCAGTACTTC. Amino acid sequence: CASSYGAGFNEQYF.

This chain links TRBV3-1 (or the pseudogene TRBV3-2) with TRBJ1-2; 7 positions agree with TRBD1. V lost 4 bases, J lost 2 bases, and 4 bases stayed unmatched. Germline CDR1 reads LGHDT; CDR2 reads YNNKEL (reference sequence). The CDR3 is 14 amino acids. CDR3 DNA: TGTGCCAGCAGCCCGGGACAGACCAACTATGGCTACACCTTC. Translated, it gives CASSPGQTNYGYTF.

The CDR3 nucleotides are TGTGCCAGCAGGCCAGAGCAGGGACTGAACACTGAAGCTTTCTTT. It translates to CASRPEQGLNTEAFF. J is TRBJ1-1 and V is TRBV6-5, with TRBD1 as a possible D gene (5 bases). Germline CDR1 MNHEY, CDR2 SVGAGI. CDR3 length: 15 amino acids. Trimming shortened V by 6 bases and J by 0 bases, and 14 bases separated the two germline ends.

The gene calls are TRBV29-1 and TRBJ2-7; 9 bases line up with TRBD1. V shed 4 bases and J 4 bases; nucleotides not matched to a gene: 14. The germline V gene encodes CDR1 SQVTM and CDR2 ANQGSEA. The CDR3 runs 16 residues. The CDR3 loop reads CSVGSPPGQGIYEQYF. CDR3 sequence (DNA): TGCAGCGTTGGATCCCCCCCAGGACAGGGGATATACGAGCAGTACTTC.

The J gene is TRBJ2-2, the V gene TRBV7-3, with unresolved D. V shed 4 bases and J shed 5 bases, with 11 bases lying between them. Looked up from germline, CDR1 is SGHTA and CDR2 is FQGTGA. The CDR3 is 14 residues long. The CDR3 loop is CASSSKIRTGELFF. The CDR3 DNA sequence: TGTGCCAGCAGCTCGAAGATTAGGACCGGGGAGCTGTTTTTT.

DNA of the CDR3: TGTGCCAGCTCTCCACCGGACAGGCCGAACACCGGGGAGCTGTTTTTT. Protein sequence: CASSPPDRPNTGELFF. The J gene is TRBJ2-2, the V gene TRBV28; 7 nucleotides match TRBD1. The CDR3 is 16 amino acids. Germline lookup yields CDR1 MDHEN and CDR2 SYDVKM. V shed 8 bases and J 0 bases; nucleotides not matched to a gene: 9.

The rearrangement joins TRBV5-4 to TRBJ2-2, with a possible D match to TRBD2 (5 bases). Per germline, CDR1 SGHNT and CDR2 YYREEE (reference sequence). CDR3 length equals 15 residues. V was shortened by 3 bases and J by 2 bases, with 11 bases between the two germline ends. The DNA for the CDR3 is TGTGCCAGCAGCTATGGACTTACTAACACCGGGGAGCTGTTTTTT. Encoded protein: CASSYGLTNTGELFF.

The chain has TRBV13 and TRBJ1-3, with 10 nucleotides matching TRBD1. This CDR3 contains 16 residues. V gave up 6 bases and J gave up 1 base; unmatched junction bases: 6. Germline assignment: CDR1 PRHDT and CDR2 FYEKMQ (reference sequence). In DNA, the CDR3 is TGTGCCAGCAGACGGGACAGGGGAGGGTCTGGAAACACCATATATTTT. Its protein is CASRRDRGGSGNTIYF.

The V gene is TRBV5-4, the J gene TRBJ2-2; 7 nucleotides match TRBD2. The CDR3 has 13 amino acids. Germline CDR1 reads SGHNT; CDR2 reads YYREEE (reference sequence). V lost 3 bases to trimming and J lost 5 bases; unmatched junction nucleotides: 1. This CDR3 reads CASSWEGTGELFF. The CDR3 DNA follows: TGTGCCAGCAGCTGGGAGGGGACCGGGGAGCTGTTTTTT.

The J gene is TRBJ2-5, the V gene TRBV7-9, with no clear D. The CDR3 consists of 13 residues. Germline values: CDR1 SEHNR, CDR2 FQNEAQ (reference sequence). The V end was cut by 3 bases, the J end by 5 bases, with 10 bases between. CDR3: CASSFKGGETQYF. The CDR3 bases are TGTGCCAGCAGCTTTAAGGGTGGGGAGACCCAGTACTTC.

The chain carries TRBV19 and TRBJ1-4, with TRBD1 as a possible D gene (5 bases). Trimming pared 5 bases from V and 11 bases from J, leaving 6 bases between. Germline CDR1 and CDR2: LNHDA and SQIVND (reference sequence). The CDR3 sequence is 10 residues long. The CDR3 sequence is CASSGGKLFF. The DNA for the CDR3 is TGTGCCAGTAGTGGGGGTAAACTGTTTTTT.

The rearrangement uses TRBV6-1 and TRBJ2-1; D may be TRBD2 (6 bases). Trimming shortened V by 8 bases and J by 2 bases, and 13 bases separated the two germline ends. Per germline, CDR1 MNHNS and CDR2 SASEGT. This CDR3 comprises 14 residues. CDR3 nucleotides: TGTGCCAGCCACCCACCGGGGGCCTACAATGAGCAGTTCTTC. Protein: CASHPPGAYNEQFF.

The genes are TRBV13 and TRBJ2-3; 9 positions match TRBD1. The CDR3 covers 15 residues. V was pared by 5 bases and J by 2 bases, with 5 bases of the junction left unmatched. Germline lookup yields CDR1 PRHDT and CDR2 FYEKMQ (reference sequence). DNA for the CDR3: TGTGCCAGCAGCACAGGACAGGGGCACACAGATACGCAGTATTTT. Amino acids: CASSTGQGHTDTQYF.

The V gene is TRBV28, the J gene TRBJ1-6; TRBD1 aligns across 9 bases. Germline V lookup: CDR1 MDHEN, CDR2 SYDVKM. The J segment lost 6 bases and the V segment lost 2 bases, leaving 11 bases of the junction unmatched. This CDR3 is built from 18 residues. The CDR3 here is CASSLLFGSGQGNSPLHF. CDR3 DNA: TGTGCCAGCAGTTTACTGTTTGGGTCGGGACAGGGTAATTCACCCCTCCACTTT. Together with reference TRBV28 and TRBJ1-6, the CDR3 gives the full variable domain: DVKVTQSSRYLVKRTGEKVFLECVQDMDHENMFWYRQDPGLGLRLIYFSYDVKMKEKGDIPEGYSVSREKKERFSLILESASTNQTSMYLCASSLLFGSGQGNSPLHFGNGTRLTVT.

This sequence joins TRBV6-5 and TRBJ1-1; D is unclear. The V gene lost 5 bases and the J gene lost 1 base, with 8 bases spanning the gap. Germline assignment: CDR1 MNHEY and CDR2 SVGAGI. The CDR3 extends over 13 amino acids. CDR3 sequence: CASSTTENTEAFF. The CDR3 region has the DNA TGTGCCAGCAGTACGACGGAGAACACTGAAGCTTTCTTT.

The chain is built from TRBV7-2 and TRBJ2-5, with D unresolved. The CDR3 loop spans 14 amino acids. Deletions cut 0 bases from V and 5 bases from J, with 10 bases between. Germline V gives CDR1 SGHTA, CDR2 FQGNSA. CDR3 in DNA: TGTGCCAGCAGCTTAGCTGGGTTCAGCGAGACCCAGTACTTC. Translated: CASSLAGFSETQYF.